This T cell receptor beta chain stems from a study of OX40 agonist ivuxolimab in advanced cancers. Overall study: Across the patients, intravenous ivuxolimab was delivered every 2 weeks at 0.01 to 10 mg/kg. A history of anti-PD-1, anti-PD-L1 or anti-CTLA-4 therapy was acceptable, and roughly 40% had some.

The CDR3 runs to 14 residues. Germline V gene lookup returns CDR1 SGHTA and CDR2 FQGNSA. Deletions cut 2 bases from V and 3 bases from J, with 8 bases between. The assay was immunoSEQ multiplex PCR, and TCRdb's table has in-frame clones only and misses some. The sample yields 77,000 or so clones, roughly 78% seen once. The TCR sequence derives from an adult with an advanced solid tumor such as melanoma, head and neck, liver or kidney cancer. The starting material was CD4+ or CD8+ T cells sorted from blood, obtained in a trial of the OX40 agonist ivuxolimab. V gene TRBV7-2 combines with J gene TRBJ2-1; D might be TRBD1 (5 bases). CDR3 sequence: CASSLPGFYNEQFF. In DNA form, the CDR3 reads TGTGCCAGCAGCTTACCAGGGTTCTACAATGAGCAGTTCTTC.